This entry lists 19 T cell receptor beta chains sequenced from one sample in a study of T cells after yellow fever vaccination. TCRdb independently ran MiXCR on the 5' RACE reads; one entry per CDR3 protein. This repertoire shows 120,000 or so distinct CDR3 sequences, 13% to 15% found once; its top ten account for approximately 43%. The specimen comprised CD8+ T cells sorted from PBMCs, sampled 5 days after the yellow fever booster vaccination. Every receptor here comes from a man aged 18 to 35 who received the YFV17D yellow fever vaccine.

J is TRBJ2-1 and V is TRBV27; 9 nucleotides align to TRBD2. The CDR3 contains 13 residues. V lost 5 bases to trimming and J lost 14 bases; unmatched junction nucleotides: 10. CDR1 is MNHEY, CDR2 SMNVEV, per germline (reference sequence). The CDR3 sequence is CASSVGPSGDEFF. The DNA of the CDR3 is TGTGCCAGCAGTGTCGGGCCTAGCGGGGATGAGTTCTTC.

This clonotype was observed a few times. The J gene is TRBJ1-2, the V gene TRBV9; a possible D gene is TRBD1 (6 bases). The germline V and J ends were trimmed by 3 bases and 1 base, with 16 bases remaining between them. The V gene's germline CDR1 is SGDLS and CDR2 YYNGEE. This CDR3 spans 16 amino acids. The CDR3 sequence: CASSDFEQGFNYGYTF. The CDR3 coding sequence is TGTGCCAGCAGCGACTTCGAACAGGGATTTAACTATGGCTACACCTTC.

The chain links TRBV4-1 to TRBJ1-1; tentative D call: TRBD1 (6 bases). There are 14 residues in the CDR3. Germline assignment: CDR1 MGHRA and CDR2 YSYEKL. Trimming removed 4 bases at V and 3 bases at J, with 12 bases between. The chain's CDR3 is CASSRRGGDTEAFF. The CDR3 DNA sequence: TGCGCCAGCAGCCGTCGAGGGGGGGACACTGAAGCTTTCTTT.

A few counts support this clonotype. The CDR3 DNA is TGTGCCAGCAGTGAACCAGGGGTCCCAGATACGCAGTATTTT. Its translation: CASSEPGVPDTQYF. The chain recombines TRBV27 with TRBJ2-3; TRBD1 is a possible D gene (6 bases). CDR1 and CDR2 (germline): MNHEY, SMNVEV (reference sequence). The CDR3 has 14 amino acids. Trimming stripped 5 bases from V and 4 bases from J, with 13 bases between.

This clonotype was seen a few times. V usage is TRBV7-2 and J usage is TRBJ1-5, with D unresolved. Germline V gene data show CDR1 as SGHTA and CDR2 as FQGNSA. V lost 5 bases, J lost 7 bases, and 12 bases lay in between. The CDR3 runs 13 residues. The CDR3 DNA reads TGTGCCAGCAGCGAGTCCCCAGACCAGCCCCAGCATTTT. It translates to CASSESPDQPQHF.

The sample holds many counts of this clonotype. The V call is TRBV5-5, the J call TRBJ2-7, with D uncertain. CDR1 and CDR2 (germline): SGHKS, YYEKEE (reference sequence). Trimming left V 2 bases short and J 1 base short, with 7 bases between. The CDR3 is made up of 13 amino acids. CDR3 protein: CASSFGLSYEQYV. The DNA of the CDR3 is TGTGCCAGCAGCTTTGGGCTTTCCTACGAGCAGTACGTC.

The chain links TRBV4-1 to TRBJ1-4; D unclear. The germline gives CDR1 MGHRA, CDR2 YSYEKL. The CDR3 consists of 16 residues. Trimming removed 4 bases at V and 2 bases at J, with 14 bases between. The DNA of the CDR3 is TGCGCCAGCAGCCCCAACCCGGGCGCGACTAATGAAAAACTGTTTTTT. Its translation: CASSPNPGATNEKLFF.

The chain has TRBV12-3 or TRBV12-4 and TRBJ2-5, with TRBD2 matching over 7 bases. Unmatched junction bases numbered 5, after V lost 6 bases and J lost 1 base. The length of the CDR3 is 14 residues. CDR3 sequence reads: CASSELASQETQYF. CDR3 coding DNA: TGTGCCAGCAGCGAACTAGCGAGCCAAGAGACCCAGTACTTC.

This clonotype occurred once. The CDR3 DNA is TGTGCCAGCAGCTCTCCATTACAGGGGGAAGCTTTCTTT. The encoded protein is CASSSPLQGEAFF. The V call is TRBV7-9, the J call TRBJ1-1, with 7 bases that match TRBD1. This CDR3 comprises 13 residues. Trimming took 4 bases from V and 8 from J; bases not matched to a gene: 7. From germline, CDR1 is SEHNR and CDR2 FQNEAQ (reference sequence).

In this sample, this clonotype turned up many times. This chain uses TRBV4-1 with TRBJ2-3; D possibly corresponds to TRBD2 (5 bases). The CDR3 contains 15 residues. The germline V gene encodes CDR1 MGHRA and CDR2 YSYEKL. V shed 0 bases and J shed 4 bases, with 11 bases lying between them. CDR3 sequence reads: CASSQEWPGADTQYF. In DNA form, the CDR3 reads TGCGCCAGCAGCCAAGAGTGGCCCGGGGCAGATACGCAGTATTTT.

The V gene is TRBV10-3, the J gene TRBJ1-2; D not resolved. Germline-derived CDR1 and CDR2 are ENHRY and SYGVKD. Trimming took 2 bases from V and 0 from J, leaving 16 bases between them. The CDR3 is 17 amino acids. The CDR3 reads CAISELIGRETNYGYTF. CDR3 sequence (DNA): TGTGCCATCAGTGAGCTCATCGGACGGGAGACTAACTATGGCTACACCTTC.

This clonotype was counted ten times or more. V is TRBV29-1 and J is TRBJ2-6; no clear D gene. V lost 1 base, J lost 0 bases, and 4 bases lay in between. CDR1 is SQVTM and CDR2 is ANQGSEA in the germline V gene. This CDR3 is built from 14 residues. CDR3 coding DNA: TGCAGCGTTGAAGGCGTCTCTGGGGCCAACGTCCTGACTTTC. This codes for CSVEGVSGANVLTF.

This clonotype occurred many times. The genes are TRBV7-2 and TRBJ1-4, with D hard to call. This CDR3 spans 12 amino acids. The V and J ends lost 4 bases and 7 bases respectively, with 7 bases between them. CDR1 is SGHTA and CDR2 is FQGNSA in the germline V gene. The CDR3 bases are TGTGCCAGCAGCTCCGAGTTTGAAAAACTGTTTTTT. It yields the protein CASSSEFEKLFF.

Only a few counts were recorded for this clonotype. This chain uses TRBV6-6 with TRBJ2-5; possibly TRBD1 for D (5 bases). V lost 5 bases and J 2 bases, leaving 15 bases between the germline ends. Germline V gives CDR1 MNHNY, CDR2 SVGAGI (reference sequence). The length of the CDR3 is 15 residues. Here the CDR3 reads CASSPQGVEQETQYF. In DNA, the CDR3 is TGTGCCAGCAGTCCCCAGGGTGTGGAGCAAGAGACCCAGTACTTC.

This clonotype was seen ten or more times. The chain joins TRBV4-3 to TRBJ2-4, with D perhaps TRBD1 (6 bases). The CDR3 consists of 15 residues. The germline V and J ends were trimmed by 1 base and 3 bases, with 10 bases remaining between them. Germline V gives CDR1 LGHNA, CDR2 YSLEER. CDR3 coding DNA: TGCGCCAGCAGCCAAGGGGGGCCCTTCAAAAACATTCAGTACTTC. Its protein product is CASSQGGPFKNIQYF.

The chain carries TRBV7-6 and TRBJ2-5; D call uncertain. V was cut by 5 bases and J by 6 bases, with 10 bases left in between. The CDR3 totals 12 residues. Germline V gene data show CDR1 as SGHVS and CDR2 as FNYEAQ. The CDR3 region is CASSPREKTQYF. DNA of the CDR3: TGTGCCAGCAGCCCTAGAGAGAAGACCCAGTACTTC. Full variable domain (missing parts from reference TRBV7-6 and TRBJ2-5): GAGVSQSPRYKVTKRGQDVALRCDPISGHVSLYWYRQALGQGPEFLTYFNYEAQQDKSGLPNDRFSAERPEGSISTLTIQRTEQRDSAMYRCASSPREKTQYFGPGTRLLVL.

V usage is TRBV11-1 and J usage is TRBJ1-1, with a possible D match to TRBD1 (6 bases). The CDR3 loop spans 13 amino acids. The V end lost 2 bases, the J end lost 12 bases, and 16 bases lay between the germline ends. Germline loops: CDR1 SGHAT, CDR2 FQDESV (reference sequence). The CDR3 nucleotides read TGTGCCAGCAGCTTAAGGGCGGCAGGGGAAACTTTCTTT. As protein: CASSLRAAGETFF.

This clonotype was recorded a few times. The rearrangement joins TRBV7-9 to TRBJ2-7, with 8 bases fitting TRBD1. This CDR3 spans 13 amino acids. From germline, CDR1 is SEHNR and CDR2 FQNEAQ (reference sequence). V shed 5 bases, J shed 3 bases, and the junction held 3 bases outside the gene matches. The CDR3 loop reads CASSGDRGYEQYV. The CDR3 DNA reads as TGTGCCAGCAGCGGCGACAGGGGCTACGAGCAGTACGTC.

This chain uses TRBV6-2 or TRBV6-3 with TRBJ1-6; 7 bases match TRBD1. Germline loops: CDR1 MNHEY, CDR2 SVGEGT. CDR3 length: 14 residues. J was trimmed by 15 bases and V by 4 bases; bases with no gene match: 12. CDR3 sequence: CASSSESWDRSLHF. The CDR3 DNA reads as TGTGCCAGCAGTTCCGAGTCCTGGGACAGAAGCCTCCACTTT.